This entry lists 3 T cell receptor beta chains sequenced from one sample in a study of cytomegalovirus exposure and HLA in healthy donors. The data were produced by immunoSEQ multiplex PCR, yet TCRdb's version contains in-frame clones alone and is incomplete. The sample holds a few hundred thousand clones; roughly 90% are singletons and the top ten take roughly 0.38%. What was sequenced was PBMCs. These receptors were obtained from a woman between 18 and 29 years old in good health and CMV-seronegative.

The chain couples TRBV5-1 to TRBJ2-1; the match to TRBD2 covers 11 bases. Germline V lookup: CDR1 SGHRS, CDR2 YFSETQ. With V trimmed by 2 bases and J by 8 bases, 6 bases remained unmatched. The CDR3 is 15 residues long. The CDR3, as DNA: TGCGCCAGCAGCTTACCTAGCGGGGGGCCACATGAGCAGTTCTTC. It yields the protein CASSLPSGGPHEQFF.

The gene calls are TRBV5-5 and TRBJ1-3; D unclear. Trimming removed 5 bases from V and 3 bases from J, with 12 bases in between. CDR3 size: 14 residues. Germline-derived CDR1 and CDR2 are SGHKS and YYEKEE (reference sequence). This chain's CDR3 is CASSTTGGGNTIYF. In DNA, the CDR3 is TGTGCCAGCAGTACGACCGGCGGTGGAAACACCATATATTTT.

This clone has just one count. The chain is built from TRBV7-8 and TRBJ2-1, with TRBD2 matching over 9 bases. The CDR3 loop spans 18 amino acids. Trimming cost V 5 bases and J 3 bases; bases outside gene matches: 14. Germline values: CDR1 SGHVS, CDR2 FQNEAQ. The CDR3: CASSPGQSAGGHYNEQFF. Written as DNA, the CDR3 is TGTGCCAGCAGCCCAGGCCAATCCGCGGGGGGGCACTACAATGAGCAGTTCTTC.